This passage covers 30 T cell receptor beta chains from one sample sequenced in a study of blood T cell repertoires in COVID-19. The data were produced by immunoSEQ multiplex PCR, yet TCRdb's version contains in-frame clones alone and is incomplete. The table shows 200,000 to 250,000 clones, with less than 85% occurring only once. Sequenced: peripheral blood. All receptors come from a woman in her seventies with acute or convalescent COVID-19.

The rearrangement links TRBV27 to TRBJ1-1; the D is unclear. CDR3 size: 15 residues. Germline V gene sequence: CDR1 MNHEY, CDR2 SMNVEV (reference sequence). With 6 bases removed from V and 0 bases from J, the gap between germline ends came to 14 bases. This chain's CDR3 is CASRSTRGLNTEAFF. CDR3 sequence (DNA): TGTGCCAGCAGATCAACCAGAGGGTTGAACACTGAAGCTTTCTTT.

CDR3 sequence (DNA): TGTGCCAGCAACCCAGACAGGGCCACCTACGAGCAGTACTTC. Amino acids: CASNPDRATYEQYF. V usage is TRBV2 and J usage is TRBJ2-7, with 7 bases that match TRBD1. V lost 7 bases to trimming and J lost 2 bases; unmatched junction nucleotides: 8. This CDR3 has 14 amino acids. The germline V gene encodes CDR1 SNHLY and CDR2 FYNNEI.

The genes are TRBV27 and TRBJ1-6, with 8 bases aligning to TRBD1. The CDR3 covers 15 residues. V shed 8 bases, J shed 6 bases, and the junction held 9 bases outside the gene matches. CDR1 and CDR2 from the germline V gene are MNHEY and SMNVEV (reference sequence). The CDR3 reads CASHQGAPRNSPLHF. CDR3 DNA: TGTGCCAGCCACCAGGGGGCGCCCCGTAATTCACCCCTCCACTTT.

The V and J genes are TRBV2 and TRBJ2-5; 7 nucleotides line up with TRBD2. The CDR3 extends over 14 amino acids. The trim removed 7 bases at V and 4 bases at J, leaving 9 bases unmatched. CDR1 and CDR2 from the germline V gene are SNHLY and FYNNEI. CDR3 nucleotides: TGTGCCAGCAAACCTTGGGCTAGCGGAGAGACCCAGTACTTC. It yields the protein CASKPWASGETQYF. Looking up the rest from reference TRBV2 and TRBJ2-5 gives the full variable domain: EPEVTQTPSHQVTQMGQEVILRCVPISNHLYFYWYRQILGQKVEFLVSFYNNEISEKSEIFDDQFSVERPDGSNFTLKIRSTKLEDSAMYFCASKPWASGETQYFGPGTRLLVL.

The chain recombines TRBV28 with TRBJ2-7, with 7 positions matching TRBD1. Germline V gene lookup returns CDR1 MDHEN and CDR2 SYDVKM. V was pared by 4 bases and J by 5 bases, with 11 bases of the junction left unmatched. The CDR3 is 15 residues long. The CDR3 DNA sequence: TGTGCCAGCAGTTGGCCGAGACAGGGCAGTGACGAGCAGTACTTC. Protein product: CASSWPRQGSDEQYF.

This chain uses TRBV27 with TRBJ2-7; weak D call: TRBD2 (6 bases). The length of the CDR3 is 15 residues. Looked up from germline, CDR1 is MNHEY and CDR2 is SMNVEV (reference sequence). V lost 2 bases to trimming and J lost 1 base, with 12 bases between them. The CDR3 coding sequence is TGTGCCAGCAGTTTAGGCGGGATAGGGTCCTACGAGCAGTACTTC. As protein: CASSLGGIGSYEQYF.

V is TRBV5-1 and J is TRBJ2-5, with a possible D match to TRBD1 (6 bases). This CDR3 spans 15 amino acids. V lost 3 bases and J 0 bases, leaving 12 bases between the germline ends. Per germline, CDR1 SGHRS and CDR2 YFSETQ. The CDR3: CASSSRTVYQETQYF. The CDR3 DNA follows: TGCGCCAGCAGCTCCCGGACAGTGTACCAAGAGACCCAGTACTTC.

Details on this clone: The germline gene is not matched at one end of the junction; a read error may be the cause. The chain is built from TRBV7-2 and TRBJ1-1, with 7 bases matching TRBD1. Germline V gene lookup returns CDR1 SGHTA and CDR2 FQGNSA. CDR3 length equals 14 residues. The CDR3 coding sequence is TGTGCCAGCAGCTTAGACCGGGACAGCCCCTTTAGGAGATTT. As protein: CASSLDRDSPFRRF.

V is TRBV5-4 and J is TRBJ2-1, with D possibly being TRBD2 (6 bases). The germline gives CDR1 SGHNT, CDR2 YYREEE (reference sequence). CDR3 length: 15 amino acids. With 1 base removed from V and 9 bases from J, the gap between germline ends came to 17 bases. DNA for the CDR3: TGTGCCAGCAGCTTGAGCGGCGGAGGGCATCTTGAGCAGTTCTTC. It translates to CASSLSGGGHLEQFF.

The chain carries TRBV15 and TRBJ2-1; 8 bases match TRBD2. This CDR3 spans 12 amino acids. The V gene's germline CDR1 is LNHNV and CDR2 YYDKDF (reference sequence). V was pared by 5 bases and J by 16 bases, with 10 bases of the junction left unmatched. CDR3 nucleotides: TGTGCCACCAGCGTCGCACGGCGGGAGGTCTTCTTC. It specifies CATSVARREVFF.

The gene calls are TRBV5-8 and TRBJ1-2; TRBD1 is a possible D gene (6 bases). Trimming left V 0 bases short and J 7 bases short, with 10 bases between. This CDR3 comprises 13 residues. Germline V gives CDR1 SGHTS, CDR2 YDEGEE. CDR3: CASSLVQGSGYTF. The CDR3 nucleotides are TGTGCCAGCAGCTTGGTACAGGGAAGTGGCTACACCTTC. The complete variable domain, with remaining parts taken from reference TRBV5-8 and TRBJ1-2, reads EAGVTQSPTHLIKTRGQQATLRCSPISGHTSVYWYQQALGLGLQFLLWYDEGEERNRGNFPPRFSGRQFPNYSSELNVNALELEDSALYLCASSLVQGSGYTFGSGTRLTVV.

The chain is built from TRBV28 and TRBJ2-5, with 8 bases that match TRBD2. Germline loops: CDR1 MDHEN, CDR2 SYDVKM. The CDR3 loop spans 14 amino acids. V was pared by 7 bases and J by 5 bases, with 9 bases of the junction left unmatched. CDR3 loop: CASTPGGPGETQYF. The CDR3 DNA reads as TGTGCCAGCACCCCGGGGGGGCCGGGGGAGACCCAGTACTTC.

The V gene is TRBV7-3, the J gene TRBJ2-1, with a possible D match to TRBD2 (5 bases). The CDR3 extends over 14 amino acids. Trimming took off 0 bases at V and 4 bases at J, with 7 bases between the two ends. Germline lookup yields CDR1 SGHTA and CDR2 FQGTGA. The CDR3 DNA follows: TGTGCCAGCAGCTTAACGGGAGAGTACAATGAGCAGTTCTTC. This encodes CASSLTGEYNEQFF.

CDR3 sequence reads: CASSTQGFANTGELFF. CDR3 nucleotide sequence: TGTGCCAGCAGTACGCAGGGGTTCGCGAACACCGGGGAGCTGTTTTTT. The chain is built from TRBV28 and TRBJ2-2; D is perhaps TRBD1 (6 bases). Per the germline V gene, CDR1 is MDHEN and CDR2 is SYDVKM. Trimming left V 5 bases short and J 0 bases short, with 13 bases between. This CDR3 is built from 16 residues.

This clone was seen a few times. The rearrangement links TRBV5-4 to TRBJ2-2, with D possibly being TRBD2 (6 bases). With 4 bases removed from V and 6 bases from J, the gap between germline ends came to 16 bases. The CDR3 is made up of 15 amino acids. CDR1 and CDR2 (germline): SGHNT, YYREEE (reference sequence). CDR3 loop: CASSQGGLNAGELFF. CDR3 bases: TGTGCCAGCAGCCAAGGAGGGCTAAACGCCGGGGAGCTGTTTTTT.

The gene calls are TRBV2 and TRBJ1-2; 10 bases match TRBD1. The CDR3 spans 14 residues. The trim removed 7 bases at V and 4 bases at J, leaving 6 bases unmatched. CDR1 and CDR2 from the germline V gene are SNHLY and FYNNEI. DNA for the CDR3: TGTGCCAGCACCGGGACAGGGGTAGGCTATGGCTACACCTTC. Its translation is CASTGTGVGYGYTF.

This chain links TRBV2 with TRBJ1-1; 7 bases match TRBD1. The CDR3 is 15 amino acids. Losses at the gene ends were 7 bases for V and 3 bases for J; bases not matched to a gene: 11. Per the germline V gene, CDR1 is SNHLY and CDR2 is FYNNEI. The DNA for the CDR3 is TGTGCCAGCATAGGGTTGGCAGGGGGGTACACTGAAGCTTTCTTT. It specifies CASIGLAGGYTEAFF.

This clone has just one count. The chain uses TRBV2 and TRBJ2-3; D is undetermined. CDR3 length: 14 amino acids. The germline V gene has CDR1 SNHLY and CDR2 FYNNEI. V dropped 6 bases and J dropped 3 bases, with 13 bases sitting between them. CDR3 in DNA: TGTGCCAGCAGCCAGATGGCCCTTACAGATACGCAGTATTTT. Residues: CASSQMALTDTQYF.

The V and J genes are TRBV5-5 and TRBJ2-7; TRBD2 might be the D (5 bases). Germline values: CDR1 SGHKS, CDR2 YYEKEE (reference sequence). The CDR3 is 11 amino acids. Trimming took 4 bases from V and 6 from J, leaving 8 bases between them. In DNA form, the CDR3 reads TGTGCCAGCAGCGAGGGTATCGAGCAGTACTTC. The encoded protein is CASSEGIEQYF.

The V and J genes are TRBV5-1 and TRBJ2-3; 7 positions agree with TRBD1. The V gene's germline CDR1 is SGHRS and CDR2 YFSETQ. This CDR3 region has 14 residues. The V segment lost 4 bases and the J segment 6 bases; nucleotides outside the gene matches: 8. CDR3 protein: CASSEGQPGDTQYF. In nucleotides, the CDR3 is TGCGCCAGCAGCGAGGGACAGCCGGGGGATACGCAGTATTTT. The full variable domain, rest sourced from reference TRBV5-1 and TRBJ2-3, is KAGVTQTPRYLIKTRGQQVTLSCSPISGHRSVSWYQQTPGQGLQFLFEYFSETQRNKGNFPGRFSGRQFSNSRSEMNVSTLELGDSALYLCASSEGQPGDTQYFGPGTRLTVL.

This chain uses TRBV20-1 with TRBJ1-6; D may be TRBD1 (5 bases). This CDR3 is built from 16 residues. Germline CDR1 is DFQATT and CDR2 is SNEGSKA (reference sequence). V lost 3 bases and J lost 9, with 21 bases in between. The CDR3 coding sequence is TGCAGTGCTAGTTCTCTCCAGACAGTGGTAGGTTCACCCCTCCACTTT. This codes for CSASSLQTVVGSPLHF.

The chain uses TRBV19 and TRBJ1-5; 7 bases map to TRBD1. The germline CDR1 and CDR2 sequences are LNHDA and SQIVND (reference sequence). CDR3 size: 16 residues. V dropped 5 bases and J dropped 0; count of bases not matched to a gene: 7. CDR3 in DNA: TGTGCCAGTAGTGCCCCGACAGGGAGTAGCAATCAGCCCCAGCATTTT. It specifies CASSAPTGSSNQPQHF. The variable domain in full, with the rest retrieved from reference TRBV19 and TRBJ1-5, is DGGITQSPKYLFRKEGQNVTLSCEQNLNHDAMYWYRQDPGQGLRLIYYSQIVNDFQKGDIAEGYSVSREKKESFPLTVTSAQKNPTAFYLCASSAPTGSSNQPQHFGDGTRLSIL.

The CDR3 DNA sequence: TGTGCCAGCAGTTCCCCGGGACAGGGTTCCTACGAGCAGTACTTC. It translates to CASSSPGQGSYEQYF. The chain employs TRBV28 and TRBJ2-7; 9 positions match TRBD1. This CDR3 is 15 amino acids long. Per germline, CDR1 MDHEN and CDR2 SYDVKM. V was clipped by 4 bases and J by 1 base; unmatched bases: 5.

CDR3 nucleotide sequence: TGTGCCGCGGGCGAGGATACGCAGTATTTT. It translates to CAAGEDTQYF. The V call is TRBV24-1, the J call TRBJ2-3; perhaps TRBD2 as D (5 bases). V lost 12 bases and J 6 bases, leaving 9 bases between the germline ends. The CDR3 extends over 10 amino acids. Per germline, CDR1 KGHDR and CDR2 SFDVKD.

This chain uses TRBV7-8 with TRBJ2-1, with 11 bases matching TRBD1. The CDR3 is made up of 15 amino acids. J was trimmed by 7 bases and V by 8 bases; bases with no gene match: 10. The germline CDR1 and CDR2 sequences are SGHVS and FQNEAQ. This CDR3 is CASGNGTGGYNEQFF. The CDR3 DNA reads as TGTGCCAGCGGCAATGGGACAGGGGGTTATAATGAGCAGTTCTTC.

This clone was detected once. The chain is built from TRBV15 and TRBJ1-1; TRBD1 aligns across 9 bases. Looked up from germline, CDR1 is LNHNV and CDR2 is YYDKDF (reference sequence). CDR3 length: 15 amino acids. V shed 3 bases, J shed 4 bases, and the junction held 6 bases outside the gene matches. The CDR3 region has the DNA TGTGCCACCAGCAGGGGGGACAGGGTGAGCACTGAAGCTTTCTTT. Protein product: CATSRGDRVSTEAFF.

The rearrangement links TRBV5-8 to TRBJ2-6, with unresolved D. V shed 2 bases and J shed 0 bases, with 9 bases lying between them. The germline V gene encodes CDR1 SGHTS and CDR2 YDEGEE. The CDR3 extends over 16 amino acids. CDR3 DNA sequence: TGTGCCAGCAGCTTACGGAGTACCTCTGGGGCCAACGTCCTGACTTTC. Protein product: CASSLRSTSGANVLTF.

The chain has TRBV19 and TRBJ1-2; TRBD1 matches at 9 bases. V was pared by 7 bases and J by 7 bases, with 16 bases of the junction left unmatched. Germline assignment: CDR1 LNHDA and CDR2 SQIVND (reference sequence). The CDR3 is made up of 16 amino acids. In DNA, the CDR3 is TGTGCCAGTACTCCTGGGACAGGGAGAACTGGGGGTGGCTACACCTTC. This translates into CASTPGTGRTGGGYTF. The variable domain in full, with the rest retrieved from reference TRBV19 and TRBJ1-2, is DGGITQSPKYLFRKEGQNVTLSCEQNLNHDAMYWYRQDPGQGLRLIYYSQIVNDFQKGDIAEGYSVSREKKESFPLTVTSAQKNPTAFYLCASTPGTGRTGGGYTFGSGTRLTVV.

The chain combines TRBV28 with TRBJ1-4; a weak D match, TRBD1 (5 bases). CDR1 and CDR2 from the germline V gene are MDHEN and SYDVKM. V was cut by 7 bases and J by 0 bases, with 12 bases left in between. This CDR3 region has 15 residues. The CDR3 here is CASKFSGATNEKLFF. CDR3 bases: TGTGCCAGCAAATTTTCGGGGGCAACTAATGAAAAACTGTTTTTT.

This clone was counted once. The rearrangement links TRBV7-9 to TRBJ2-7; D not certain. CDR1 and CDR2 from the germline V gene are SEHNR and FQNEAQ (reference sequence). Trimming stripped 6 bases from V and 2 bases from J, with 8 bases between. The CDR3 runs 12 residues. DNA for the CDR3: TGTGCCAGCAGGACAAGTACCTACGAGCAGTACTTC. This gives the protein CASRTSTYEQYF.